The following is a T cell receptor beta chain sequence with its context. The entry originates in a study of cytomegalovirus exposure and HLA in healthy donors. PCR was performed using 60 Vbeta and 13 Jbeta primers. Only in-frame clones appear in the TCRdb table, and some are missing; sequencing was by immunoSEQ multiplex PCR. The sample includes approximately 170,000 clones, roughly 83% of them seen just once. Germline V gives CDR1 LNHDA, CDR2 SQIVND (reference sequence). J lost 8 bases, V lost 5 bases, and 5 bases had no gene match. This CDR3 spans 14 amino acids. This chain uses TRBV19 with TRBJ1-4; 10 bases fit TRBD1. The sequence derives from a boy between 2 and 15 years old in good health and CMV-seronegative. Sequenced sample: PBMCs. CDR3 in DNA: TGTGCCAGTAGTGGGACAGGGGAGAGCGAAAAACTGTTTTTT. This translates into CASSGTGESEKLFF.